Detailed here is one TCR beta chain. Its antigen is still unknown. There are no base qualities to consult, and no much larger clone falls within one base. The sample is drawn from a study of cytomegalovirus exposure and HLA in healthy donors (dated by TCRdb to between 2016 and 2019). About the study as a whole: An earlier analysis of approximately 590 of the donors reported roughly 270 Gb of sequence data and more than 90 million unique TCR beta sequences from 150 million to 200 million T cells. Roughly 320 gigabases of sequencing data and around 80 million unique TCR sequences made up an early release that covered fewer than 650 HLA-typed donors. The genetic ancestry cluster associated with self-reported Caucasian donors included 80% to 90% of the approximately 430 genotyped donors. The study aimed to test whether cataloging public T cell receptors could reveal signatures of past pathogen exposure. The T cell repertoires of several hundred subjects were profiled by immunosequencing and related to cytomegalovirus serostatus. In addition to the first cohort of 666 subjects, a separate validation cohort of 130 or so different subjects was used. High-throughput TCR immunosequencing, statistical association of individual TCRs with disease status, and machine learning were combined to predict cytomegalovirus infection status. In a later analysis, previously published TCR beta repertoires from about 670 donors were re-analyzed and high-resolution HLA genotyping was added so that TCR occurrence patterns could be studied. Rather than drawing on any new phenotypic data, the later analysis identified candidate immune exposures from TCR beta sequences and the way those sequences occurred across donors. To decide whether each TCR beta V gene segment behaved as functional or pseudogenic, an earlier analysis of approximately 600 of the donors relied on high-throughput TCR beta sequencing. Alongside the repertoire data, information on donor age, sex, ethnicity and CMV serostatus was compiled. A later genetic analysis took genome-wide SNP genotypes for about 55% of the roughly 670 donors and used that subset as a discovery cohort. Every discovery cohort repertoire had been produced on one sequencing platform. HLA typing covered class I and class II loci at four-digit resolution. The number of donors typed differed by locus, with roughly 629-640 for A, B, C, DRB1 and DQB1, 522 for DQA1, over 600 for DPA1, and 472 for DPB1. Because of strong linkage in the cohort, five DR-DQ haplotypes were treated as single units for association and clustering. Among 350 to 400 genotyped donors of the cohort, an average of approximately 230,000 unique TCR beta nucleotide sequences were sequenced per donor, roughly a sixth of them non-productive. Broader findings and caveats from the paper: The study gave a list of roughly 150 TCR beta chains associated with cytomegalovirus. According to a later analysis, most CMV-associated TCR beta chains appeared to be HLA-restricted, and the HLA associations seemed to be driven largely by CMV exposure. Because HLA typing was unavailable for some donors at each locus, only the typed subset was used in association tests. A cluster of highly shared sequence variants was judged likely to represent a technical artifact of the sequencing pipeline. Roughly uniform sequencing depth across donors was assumed in presence/absence analyses, although this assumption may not hold. A later genetic analysis reported fewer N-insertions in productive TCRs among donors in an Asian-associated ancestry cluster than the roughly 620-donor mean. Linkage disequilibrium might explain the correlated functional status among segregating V segments, but an unknown experimental factor could not be ruled out. CMV serostatus was the only immune exposure information available for the cohort. According to a later analysis, TCR association rates differed among HLA loci, with DRB1 alleles showing the most associated TCRs and HLA-C alleles showing the fewest. It was suggested by the authors that the approach could potentially be generalized to other disease states and immunological phenotypes. V-gene and J-gene trimming of TCR beta chains was associated with a missense DCLRE1C variant in a later genetic analysis, and the association was replicated in an independent cohort. Because counts were too low, roughly 18 rarely observed V segments, including chromosome 9 orphons, were left out of the earlier analysis of 500 to 750 of the donors. In an earlier analysis of under 600 of the donors, most TCR beta V segments were observed in productive rearrangements about 90% or about 30% of the time, broadly matching IMGT annotations. While some public TCRs were present in many individuals, most TCR sequences turned up only very rarely across donors. In vitro tests confirmed that three of the cytomegalovirus-associated TCR beta chains recognize cytomegalovirus antigens. This cohort had only TCR beta chains sequenced, and the lack of alpha or paired-chain data limited which features could be detected. A further reported finding was that TCR beta sequences accurately predicted the HLA-A and HLA-B alleles for most subjects in the first cohort. Some IMGT-functional V segments, including TRBV6-2 and TRBV6-3, could not be distinguished by the 87-base-pair reads and were therefore excluded. A later analysis reported that several top co-occurrence clusters appeared linked to parvovirus B19, influenza, CMV and Epstein-Barr virus. In both the original and validation cohorts, the classifier was reported to diagnose cytomegalovirus status with high specificity and sensitivity. In a later analysis, HLA-associated TCR beta chains showed more clonal expansion and lower generation probabilities than non-associated chains that were equally common. At a false discovery rate of 0.05, a later analysis linked around 17,000 TCR beta sequences to specific HLA alleles. When HLA alleles, especially DR and DQ, strongly co-occurred, TCR associations were difficult to assign to individual alleles.

The protocol used for the library was the immunoSEQ multiplex PCR assay. For the multiplex PCR, a mixture combining 60 forward primers for TCR Vbeta segments and 13 reverse primers for TCR Jbeta segments was used. The CDR3 region of rearranged TCR beta genes was amplified from genomic DNA with a multiplex PCR assay. The Illumina HiSeq System was used to sequence the amplified TCR beta libraries as 87-base-pair reads. Concerning the study's data processing: A later analysis tallied 75 million to 95 million unique TCR beta chains across the approximately 670 repertoires, and about 10 million of those chains were shared by two or more donors. Raw reads were error-corrected and collapsed into unique sequences with a nearest-neighbor algorithm that merged closely related sequences to remove PCR and sequencing errors. V, D and J gene segments were assigned by aligning CDR3 sequences to IMGT reference sequences. For a sequence to be retained, a match of at least six nucleotides was required to both a V gene segment and a J gene segment. A rearrangement counted as productive if the CDR3 had no stop codons and remained in frame with V and J, and every other rearrangement counted as non-productive. Following IMGT convention, CDR3 was defined as the stretch from the second conserved V-encoded cysteine to the conserved J-encoded phenylalanine. The earlier analysis of about 500 of the donors excluded sequences that lacked an unambiguous match to a single V gene segment. An earlier analysis of a few hundred of the donors called V segments functional above 56.7% productive rearrangements and segregating when the between-donor standard deviation exceeded 5%. A statistical classification framework was built to diagnose cytomegalovirus status from the catalog of TCR beta chain sequences. In a later analysis, V and J genes were assigned by comparing TCR nucleotide sequences against IMGT/GENE-DB human TR gene sequences. In a later analysis, CDR3 sequences and most-parsimonious VDJ recombination scenarios were assigned using the TCRdist pipeline. In a later analysis, every TCR beta chain was defined by the combination of its CDR3 amino acid sequence and its V-gene family, and reads without a unique V-gene family were dropped. A later analysis removed nearly 600 highly shared, low-generation-probability nucleotide sequences to deal with suspected cross-contamination and a sequencing artifact. For each public chain, a later analysis derived a clonal expansion index from normalized ranks of inferred template counts within each repertoire. A later analysis computed generation probabilities with a VDJ recombination model fitted to out-of-frame rearrangements, and checked the results against IGoR. In a later analysis, TCR-TCR, TCR-HLA and TCR-CMV co-occurrence was scored with hypergeometric tests, and a repertoire-size bias correction was applied to TCR pairs. A later analysis estimated false discovery rates by permuting HLA or CMV assignments 20 times. In a later analysis, co-occurring TCRs were grouped with DBSCAN, and TCRdist sequence similarity was added when clustering was performed within HLA-allele-positive subsets. For co-occurrence clustering, repertoires with fewer than 30,000 or more than 120,000 public chains were excluded, along with roughly five repertoires with anomalous nucleotide sharing. The table was pulled from immuneACCESS by TCRdb, which kept in-frame rearrangements only. Such tables lose some clones; where checked, under half of the loss comes from unresolved V genes, and the rest has no known cause. That table gives V, J and clone size, and the DNA gave D and trimming. This sample is represented by 100,000 to 150,000 clones; 74% of them were singletons. Around 4.2% of the sample rests with the top ten.

The cohort consisted of fewer than 700 healthy bone marrow donors. At the time of sampling, every cohort member was nominally healthy, though immune exposures that went unrecorded were likely present. The donor was CMV seropositive and was included in the group of 250 to 350 seropositive cohort members. Every donor gave a peripheral blood sample, and the peripheral blood mononuclear cells from that sample were used for TCR beta sequencing. Genomic DNA extraction from the blood cell samples was performed with the Qiagen DNeasy Blood Extraction Kit. At the junction V is shortened by 5 bases and J by 2 bases; bases outside the gene matches: 5. In the germline V gene (reference sequence), CDR1 corresponds to MNHEY and CDR2 to SMNVEV. Spanning cysteine to phenylalanine, the CDR3 consists of 14 amino acids. The read is trimmed to its CDR3 DNA, 42 bases read in frame from base 1.

The sequence derives from a woman in her fifties or sixties in good health and CMV-seropositive. The rearranged chain carries TRBV27 and TRBJ2-7, and 8 bases in between align with TRBD1. The sample was PBMCs. The sequenced DNA is TGTGCCAGCAGTGGCCGGGGACAGGCCTACGAGCAGTACTTC. This encodes CASSGRGQAYEQYF.